The entry below describes one T cell receptor (beta chain). The data derive from a study of cytomegalovirus exposure and HLA in healthy donors. Vbeta (60) and Jbeta (13) primers were used in the PCR. The table came from immunoSEQ multiplex PCR; TCRdb's copy has only in-frame clones and leaves some out. Of roughly 120,000 clones in the sample, around three quarters were seen once. Trimming pared 7 bases from V and 2 bases from J, leaving 9 bases between. The CDR3 consists of 13 residues. CDR1 is MNHEY, CDR2 SVGAGI, per germline. Sequenced: PBMCs. The rearrangement uses TRBV6-5 and TRBJ2-4; D may be TRBD1 (6 bases). The origin of this receptor is an older woman in good health and CMV-seropositive. The CDR3 nucleotides are TGTGCCAGCACAGGGGCCTCCAAAAACATTCAGTACTTC. Translation gives CASTGASKNIQYF.